Listed here are 24 T cell receptor beta chains from one sample, sequenced in a study of cytomegalovirus exposure and HLA in healthy donors. Primers for the PCR totalled 60 Vbeta and 13 Jbeta. This table comes from immunoSEQ multiplex PCR, and its TCRdb copy is limited to in-frame clones, with some not included. The table has more than 95,000 clones, around 82% seen once. Material: PBMCs. Receptors originate from a woman aged 35 to 49 in good health and CMV-seronegative.

The chain uses TRBV5-1 and TRBJ1-4, with no clear D. The CDR3 spans 14 residues. Trimming left V 1 base short and J 10 bases short, with 14 bases between. Per germline, CDR1 SGHRS and CDR2 YFSETQ. CDR3 region: CASSLRPTGGKLFF. The CDR3 coding sequence is TGCGCCAGCAGCTTGAGGCCGACCGGCGGAAAACTGTTTTTT.

In DNA, the CDR3 is TGCGCCAGCAGCTTATCAGGGTACACTGAAGCTTTCTTT. Translating gives CASSLSGYTEAFF. The chain links TRBV5-1 to TRBJ1-1; D is possibly TRBD1 (5 bases). Per the germline V gene, CDR1 is SGHRS and CDR2 is YFSETQ. V dropped 2 bases and J dropped 3 bases, with 8 bases sitting between them. The CDR3 has 13 residues.

The chain recombines TRBV15 with TRBJ2-5; 9 bases match TRBD1. Matching the DNA end better, TRBJ2-7 makes the J call doubtful. Germline-derived CDR1 and CDR2 are LNHNV and YYDKDF (reference sequence). The CDR3 runs 15 residues. As DNA, the CDR3 is TGTGCCACCAGCTCCCCCCGGGACAGGGACTACGAGCAGTACTTC. It encodes CATSSPRDRDYEQYF.

The table lists this clone with a few counts. Sequence at one end of the junction differs from germline and may be a read error. The gene calls are TRBV7-9 and TRBJ2-2; D unclear. The CDR3 runs 16 residues. Germline CDR1 reads SEHNR; CDR2 reads FQNEAQ (reference sequence). The CDR3 DNA follows: TGTTCCAGCAGCTTCGTCCCCGGGTTTAACACCGGGGAGCTGTTTTTT. Its translation is CSSSFVPGFNTGELFF.

The chain has TRBV9 and TRBJ2-3; 9 bases fit TRBD1. With V trimmed by 4 bases and J by 10 bases, 10 bases remained unmatched. The germline V gene has CDR1 SGDLS and CDR2 YYNGEE. The CDR3 loop spans 14 amino acids. The CDR3: CASSQIIGDRAQYF. The CDR3 nucleotides read TGTGCCAGCAGCCAAATCATAGGGGACAGGGCGCAGTATTTT.

This sequence joins TRBV11-2 and TRBJ2-6, with 8 bases that match TRBD2. Germline CDR1 is SGHAT and CDR2 is FQNNGV. CDR3 length equals 18 residues. V shed 8 bases, J shed 4 bases, and the junction held 16 bases outside the gene matches. CDR3 nucleotides: TGTGCCAGCCCTACCGGGACTAGACTTATTCCAGGGGCCAACGTCCTGACTTTC. Residues: CASPTGTRLIPGANVLTF.

The table lists this clone with a count of one. V is TRBV15 and J is TRBJ2-5; perhaps TRBD2 as D (7 bases). The CDR3 is 15 amino acids. The V end lost 0 bases, the J end lost 4 bases, and 12 bases lay between the germline ends. Germline V lookup: CDR1 LNHNV, CDR2 YYDKDF (reference sequence). This CDR3 is CATSRDGGGAETQYF. CDR3 sequence (DNA): TGTGCCACCAGCAGAGATGGGGGGGGCGCAGAGACCCAGTACTTC.

This chain connects TRBV30 to TRBJ1-2; 11 bases line up with TRBD1. The V gene's germline CDR1 is GTSNPN and CDR2 SVGIG (reference sequence). The trim removed 1 base at V and 7 bases at J, leaving 8 bases unmatched. The CDR3 extends over 15 amino acids. CDR3 DNA: TGTGCCTGGAGTGAAACCGGGACAGGGGGTGGTGGCTACACCTTC. It codes for CAWSETGTGGGGYTF.

The chain joins TRBV28 to TRBJ2-7; TRBD1 might be the D (6 bases). V shed 6 bases and J shed 0 bases, with 15 bases lying between them. Per the germline V gene, CDR1 is MDHEN and CDR2 is SYDVKM. The CDR3 covers 15 residues. DNA of the CDR3: TGTGCCAGCAGGGGACATAGGATTTTCTCCTACGAGCAGTACTTC. It is translated as CASRGHRIFSYEQYF.

This chain connects TRBV19 to TRBJ2-5; TRBD1 matches 8 bases. J was trimmed by 9 bases and V by 4 bases; bases with no gene match: 10. This CDR3 is built from 14 residues. Germline V gives CDR1 LNHDA, CDR2 SQIVND (reference sequence). Here the CDR3 reads CASSTRQGPEPQYF. In DNA form, the CDR3 reads TGTGCCAGTAGTACCCGACAGGGGCCCGAGCCCCAGTACTTC.

For the CDR3, the DNA is TGCGCCAGCAGCTCAGCGAGGACAGGTCCAGACGCTGGGGCCAACGTCCTGACTTTC. The encoded protein is CASSSARTGPDAGANVLTF. This chain connects TRBV5-1 to TRBJ2-6; the match to TRBD1 covers 7 bases. Losses at the gene ends were 3 bases for V and 2 bases for J; bases not matched to a gene: 14. The CDR3 covers 19 residues. Germline V gives CDR1 SGHRS, CDR2 YFSETQ.

The chain has TRBV28 and TRBJ2-7, with TRBD1 matching over 9 bases. CDR1 is MDHEN, CDR2 SYDVKM, per germline. Trimming took 3 bases from V and 5 from J; bases not matched to a gene: 8. This CDR3 is built from 15 residues. As DNA, the CDR3 is TGTGCCAGCAGTTTCCTGGGACAGGGTGAACACGAGCAGTACTTC. It is translated as CASSFLGQGEHEQYF.

The table lists this clone with a few counts. This chain uses TRBV29-1 with TRBJ2-1, with D tentatively TRBD1 (6 bases). CDR1 and CDR2 (germline): SQVTM, ANQGSEA. V lost 4 bases and J lost 3, with 13 bases in between. The CDR3 is made up of 14 amino acids. CDR3 in amino acids: CSVGWQGLYNEQFF. The CDR3 coding sequence is TGCAGCGTTGGGTGGCAGGGGCTCTACAATGAGCAGTTCTTC.

The rearrangement joins TRBV13 to TRBJ2-5, with TRBD2 identical over 7 bases. Germline V gene sequence: CDR1 PRHDT, CDR2 FYEKMQ (reference sequence). J gave up 1 base and V 4 bases, and 6 bases lay outside the gene matches. The CDR3 has 15 residues. The DNA of the CDR3 is TGTGCCAGCAGCTCCCGGGCTAGCGGCCAAGAGACCCAGTACTTC. Amino acid sequence: CASSSRASGQETQYF.

The chain links TRBV6-4 to TRBJ1-5; a weak D match, TRBD1 (6 bases). Germline V gene sequence: CDR1 MRHNA, CDR2 SNTAGT. The CDR3 covers 20 residues. V dropped 1 base and J dropped 0 bases, with 22 bases sitting between them. The CDR3 region is CASSDLRTVRLGYSNQPQHF. For the CDR3, the DNA is TGTGCCAGCAGTGACTTAAGGACAGTCCGCCTGGGGTATAGCAATCAGCCCCAGCATTTT.

About this clone itself: The junction and the germline gene differ at one end; a read error may be behind it. This rearrangement joins TRBV4-1 to TRBJ2-7; D may be TRBD2 (6 bases). This CDR3 has 15 amino acids. Germline CDR1 reads MGHRA; CDR2 reads YSYEKL. CDR3 protein: CASSQREESSYEQYF. CDR3 DNA: TGTGCCAGCAGCCAGAGGGAGGAGAGCTCCTACGAGCAGTACTTC.

The sample holds one count of this clone. The V and J genes are TRBV7-3 and TRBJ2-7; TRBD2 agrees at 9 bases. Looked up from germline, CDR1 is SGHTA and CDR2 is FQGTGA. CDR3 size: 13 residues. Trimming at V came to 5 bases and at J to 5 bases, leaving 4 bases not matched to a gene. DNA for the CDR3: TGTGCCAGCAGCCCCGGGACTAGCAACGAGCAGTACTTC. It specifies CASSPGTSNEQYF.

V and J are TRBV4-3 and TRBJ1-4; 8 bases align to TRBD1. Per germline, CDR1 LGHNA and CDR2 YSLEER. This CDR3 is built from 15 residues. With 0 bases clipped from V and 7 bases from J, the junction kept 4 bases outside the gene matches. The DNA of the CDR3 is TGCGCCAGCAGCCAAGATCACAGGGGGAGTGAAAAACTGTTTTTT. This codes for CASSQDHRGSEKLFF.

This clone was seen only once. This sequence joins TRBV19 and TRBJ2-7; D is possibly TRBD2 (5 bases). V shed 7 bases and J shed 2 bases, with 12 bases lying between them. Germline lookup yields CDR1 LNHDA and CDR2 SQIVND (reference sequence). CDR3 length: 13 residues. This CDR3 is CASKGDNTYEQYF. As DNA, the CDR3 is TGTGCCAGTAAGGGAGACAACACCTACGAGCAGTACTTC.

The V call is TRBV6-1, the J call TRBJ1-3; weak D call: TRBD1 (6 bases). The ends were cut back, 5 bases at V and 7 bases at J, with 18 bases in the middle. This CDR3 contains 15 residues. Per the germline V gene, CDR1 is MNHNS and CDR2 is SASEGT. The CDR3 DNA is TGTGCCAGCAGTAGAACAGGGTACGGTGAGAACACCATATATTTT. It is translated as CASSRTGYGENTIYF.

This chain links TRBV7-2 with TRBJ1-5, with 10 bases that match TRBD1. V was clipped by 5 bases and J by 5 bases; unmatched bases: 3. This CDR3 spans 14 amino acids. Germline-derived CDR1 and CDR2 are SGHTA and FQGNSA. The CDR3 reads CASSGGQGHQPQHF. DNA of the CDR3: TGTGCCAGCAGCGGGGGACAGGGGCATCAGCCCCAGCATTTT.

The rearrangement joins TRBV7-8 to TRBJ1-1; 11 nucleotides match TRBD1. The germline gives CDR1 SGHVS, CDR2 FQNEAQ. Trimming removed 4 bases from V and 7 bases from J; junction bases left unmatched: 5. The CDR3 is 14 amino acids. CDR3 DNA: TGTGCCAGCAGCTCGTGGACAGGGGGCAATGAAGCTTTCTTT. Translating it yields CASSSWTGGNEAFF. The full variable domain, in which reference TRBV7-8 and TRBJ1-1 provide the parts outside the CDR3, is GAGVSQSPRYKVAKRGQDVALRCDPISGHVSLFWYQQALGQGPEFLTYFQNEAQLDKSGLPSDRFFAERPEGSVSTLKIQRTQQEDSAVYLCASSSWTGGNEAFFGQGTRLTVV.

This chain uses TRBV10-3 with TRBJ1-3; 9 bases agree with TRBD1. The length of the CDR3 is 13 residues. V shed 8 bases, J shed 4 bases, and the junction held 3 bases outside the gene matches. Per the germline V gene, CDR1 is ENHRY and CDR2 is SYGVKD. The CDR3 bases are TGTGCCATCGGGGGGACAGGGGGAAACACCATATATTTT. Translated: CAIGGTGGNTIYF.

This chain joins TRBV10-3 and TRBJ1-5; D remains unclear. V was shortened by 10 bases and J by 0 bases, with 16 bases between the two germline ends. CDR3 length: 15 residues. Looked up from germline, CDR1 is ENHRY and CDR2 is SYGVKD. This CDR3 is CATLPAGGSNQPQHF. DNA for the CDR3: TGTGCCACTCTACCAGCAGGTGGTAGCAATCAGCCCCAGCATTTT.